This T cell receptor beta chain was sequenced for a study of cytomegalovirus exposure and HLA in healthy donors. This CDR3 has 18 residues. CDR1 and CDR2 from the germline V gene are MNHEY and SMNVEV (reference sequence). Losses at the gene ends were 0 bases for V and 7 bases for J; bases not matched to a gene: 9. The PCR contained 60 Vbeta and 13 Jbeta primers. Assay: immunoSEQ multiplex PCR; the TCRdb copy retains only in-frame clones and omits some. This sample carries approximately 210,000 clones, about three quarters of them seen once, and the ten largest clones take roughly 2.1%. This sequence joins TRBV27 and TRBJ1-4; 12 bases are a match to TRBD1. The sequenced material came from PBMCs. The receptor was isolated from a woman in her 30s in good health and CMV-seropositive. As DNA, the CDR3 is TGTGCCAGCAGTTTATCGCCGGGACAGGGGGCGAGGATTGAAAAACTGTTTTTT. Translation: CASSLSPGQGARIEKLFF. The variable domain in full, completed from reference TRBV27 and TRBJ1-4, reads EAQVTQNPRYLITVTGKKLTVTCSQNMNHEYMSWYRQDPGLGLRQIYYSMNVEVTDKGDVPEGYKVSRKEKRNFPLILESPSPNQTSLYFCASSLSPGQGARIEKLFFGSGTQLSVL.